This entry lists 12 T cell receptor beta chains sequenced from one sample in a study of blood T cell repertoires in COVID-19. Data came from immunoSEQ multiplex PCR; TCRdb stores just in-frame clones and leaves some out. The sample has a few hundred thousand clones; around 84% are singletons. The source material was PBMCs or T cells enriched from blood (not recorded which). The receptors were sampled from a man aged 25-40 years with acute COVID-19.

The chain employs TRBV7-9 and TRBJ2-1, with a weak D call TRBD2 (5 bases). The V end was cut by 8 bases, the J end by 0 bases, with 11 bases between. CDR1 is SEHNR, CDR2 FQNEAQ, per germline (reference sequence). The CDR3 is 14 amino acids. The CDR3 reads CASAGPSSYNEQFF. For the CDR3, the DNA is TGTGCCAGCGCGGGCCCTAGCTCCTACAATGAGCAGTTCTTC.

V usage is TRBV7-2 and J usage is TRBJ2-2; no firm D call. Trimming removed 2 bases at V and 4 bases at J, with 11 bases between. Germline V CDR1 and CDR2: SGHTA, FQGNSA. The CDR3 runs to 15 residues. CDR3 coding DNA: TGTGCCAGCAGCTTAAGTGTTCCGGGCACCGGGGAGCTGTTTTTT. Amino acids: CASSLSVPGTGELFF. The full variable domain, rest sourced from reference TRBV7-2 and TRBJ2-2, is GAGVSQSPSNKVTEKGKDVELRCDPISGHTALYWYRQSLGQGLEFLIYFQGNSAPDKSGLPSDRFSAERTGGSVSTLTIQRTQQEDSAVYLCASSLSVPGTGELFFGEGSRLTVL.

This rearrangement joins TRBV5-6 to TRBJ2-7; tentative D call: TRBD1 (6 bases). Germline CDR1 is SGHDT and CDR2 is YYEEEE. V lost 1 base and J 3 bases, leaving 11 bases between the germline ends. The CDR3 consists of 14 residues. The CDR3 DNA is TGTGCCAGCAGCTTGTCAGGACAGTTCTACGAGCAGTACGTC. Its translation: CASSLSGQFYEQYV.

This chain links TRBV7-9 with TRBJ1-4; 8 bases fit TRBD1. Germline V gene data show CDR1 as SEHNR and CDR2 as FQNEAQ (reference sequence). The CDR3 spans 14 residues. V dropped 4 bases and J dropped 7; count of bases not matched to a gene: 5. The CDR3 region is CASSSTGAVEKLFF. In nucleotides, the CDR3 is TGTGCCAGCAGCTCGACAGGGGCGGTTGAAAAACTGTTTTTT.

Of note for this clone: One junction end disagrees with the germline gene, perhaps due to a read error. The chain combines TRBV5-1 with TRBJ2-1; 8 positions agree with TRBD2. Germline loops: CDR1 SGHRS, CDR2 YFSETQ. This CDR3 contains 15 residues. The CDR3 region has the DNA TGTGCCAGCAGCTTGGTTTCGGGAGGGGGTAATGAGCAGTTCTTC. It is translated as CASSLVSGGGNEQFF.

The chain couples TRBV28 to TRBJ2-5; TRBD2 matches at 16 bases. This CDR3 has 16 amino acids. The V gene's germline CDR1 is MDHEN and CDR2 SYDVKM. The junction had 5 bases not matched to a gene; V was cut back by 3 bases and J by 7 bases. Written as DNA, the CDR3 is TGTGCCAGCAGTTTGGGACTAGCGGGGGGGTTGGGGACCCAGTACTTC. As protein: CASSLGLAGGLGTQYF.

The chain uses TRBV28 and TRBJ1-6; D gene ambiguous. Trimming pared 1 base from V and 9 bases from J, leaving 4 bases between. CDR1 is MDHEN and CDR2 is SYDVKM in the germline V gene. The CDR3 runs to 12 residues. The CDR3 spells CASSLFVSPLHF. CDR3 sequence (DNA): TGTGCCAGCAGTTTATTCGTTTCACCCCTCCACTTT.

The chain couples TRBV7-9 to TRBJ2-5; 9 positions match TRBD1. Looked up from germline, CDR1 is SEHNR and CDR2 is FQNEAQ (reference sequence). The CDR3 length is 16 residues. V lost 1 base to trimming and J lost 6 bases; unmatched junction nucleotides: 9. The CDR3 nucleotides read TGTGCCAGCAGCTTAGTTGGGGACAGGGTAAAACAGACCCAGTACTTC. Its protein product is CASSLVGDRVKQTQYF.

The chain links TRBV19 to TRBJ2-1; D is unclear. The CDR3 extends over 15 amino acids. The V end lost 5 bases, the J end lost 0 bases, and 11 bases lay between the germline ends. Germline loops: CDR1 LNHDA, CDR2 SQIVND (reference sequence). The CDR3 loop reads CASSPFPLSYNEQFF. DNA of the CDR3: TGTGCCAGTAGTCCCTTCCCACTCTCCTACAATGAGCAGTTCTTC. Using reference TRBV19 and TRBJ2-1 for the parts outside the CDR3, the full variable domain is DGGITQSPKYLFRKEGQNVTLSCEQNLNHDAMYWYRQDPGQGLRLIYYSQIVNDFQKGDIAEGYSVSREKKESFPLTVTSAQKNPTAFYLCASSPFPLSYNEQFFGPGTRLTVL.

This chain uses TRBV18 with TRBJ2-7; D might be TRBD1 (5 bases). The CDR3 runs to 14 residues. The germline gives CDR1 KGHSH, CDR2 LQKENI. Trimming took off 3 bases at V and 4 bases at J, with 13 bases between the two ends. The CDR3 spells CASSPSQGAYEQYV. In DNA form, the CDR3 reads TGTGCCAGCTCACCCTCGCAAGGGGCTTACGAGCAGTACGTC.

The rearrangement uses TRBV12-3 or TRBV12-4 and TRBJ1-1; the D is unclear. Trimming left V 3 bases short and J 3 bases short, with 8 bases between. This CDR3 comprises 13 residues. The CDR3: CASSFSQYTEAFF. CDR3 coding DNA: TGTGCCAGCAGTTTCTCCCAGTACACTGAAGCTTTCTTT.

The chain recombines TRBV11-2 with TRBJ1-2, with D maybe TRBD1 (5 bases). Germline V CDR1 and CDR2: SGHAT, FQNNGV. V was clipped by 4 bases and J by 8 bases, with 11 bases between them. The CDR3 length is 12 residues. CDR3 sequence (DNA): TGTGCCAGCAGCTACCCCAGACAGGGCTACACCTTC. It translates to CASSYPRQGYTF.